The clone carrying this T cell receptor (beta chain) was recorded a few times. This sample also contains other DNA sequences that code for the same CDR3. This CDR3 is built from 14 residues. The germline CDR1 and CDR2 sequences are MNHEY and SMNVEV (reference sequence). V dropped 2 bases and J dropped 3; count of bases not matched to a gene: 1. The data were obtained in a study of cytomegalovirus exposure and HLA in healthy donors. The primer mix had 60 Vbeta and 13 Jbeta primers. Profiling relied on immunoSEQ multiplex PCR, and the TCRdb table lists in-frame clones only, not all of them. Of 150,000 to 200,000 clones in the sample, about 75% are singletons; the top ten hold roughly 8%. The donors (healthy individuals) were bone marrow donors.

This chain uses TRBV27 with TRBJ2-7; the match to TRBD1 covers 10 bases. The sequenced sample was PBMCs. This clonotype was obtained from a woman aged 40 to 49 in good health and CMV-seropositive. The CDR3 DNA reads TGTGCCAGCAGTTTAGGGGACAGGGGCTACGAGCAGTACTTC. Translating gives CASSLGDRGYEQYF.